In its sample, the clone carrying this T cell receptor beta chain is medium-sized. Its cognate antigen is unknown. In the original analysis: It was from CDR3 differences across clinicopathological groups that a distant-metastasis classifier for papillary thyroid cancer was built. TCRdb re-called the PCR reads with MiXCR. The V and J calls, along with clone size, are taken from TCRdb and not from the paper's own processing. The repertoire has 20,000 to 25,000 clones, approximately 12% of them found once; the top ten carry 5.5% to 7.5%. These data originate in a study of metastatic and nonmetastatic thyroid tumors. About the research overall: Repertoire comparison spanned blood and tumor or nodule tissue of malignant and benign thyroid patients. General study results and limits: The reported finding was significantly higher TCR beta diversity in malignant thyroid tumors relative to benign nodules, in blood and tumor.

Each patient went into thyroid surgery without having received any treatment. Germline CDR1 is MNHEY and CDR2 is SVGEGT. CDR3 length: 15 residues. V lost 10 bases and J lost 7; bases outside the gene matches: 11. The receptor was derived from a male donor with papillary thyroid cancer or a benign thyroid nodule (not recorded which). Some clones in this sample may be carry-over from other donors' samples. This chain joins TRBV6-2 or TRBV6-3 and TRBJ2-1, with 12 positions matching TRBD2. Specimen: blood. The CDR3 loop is CATIPGLAGSNEQFF. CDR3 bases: TGTGCCACCATACCCGGACTAGCGGGAAGTAATGAGCAGTTCTTC.